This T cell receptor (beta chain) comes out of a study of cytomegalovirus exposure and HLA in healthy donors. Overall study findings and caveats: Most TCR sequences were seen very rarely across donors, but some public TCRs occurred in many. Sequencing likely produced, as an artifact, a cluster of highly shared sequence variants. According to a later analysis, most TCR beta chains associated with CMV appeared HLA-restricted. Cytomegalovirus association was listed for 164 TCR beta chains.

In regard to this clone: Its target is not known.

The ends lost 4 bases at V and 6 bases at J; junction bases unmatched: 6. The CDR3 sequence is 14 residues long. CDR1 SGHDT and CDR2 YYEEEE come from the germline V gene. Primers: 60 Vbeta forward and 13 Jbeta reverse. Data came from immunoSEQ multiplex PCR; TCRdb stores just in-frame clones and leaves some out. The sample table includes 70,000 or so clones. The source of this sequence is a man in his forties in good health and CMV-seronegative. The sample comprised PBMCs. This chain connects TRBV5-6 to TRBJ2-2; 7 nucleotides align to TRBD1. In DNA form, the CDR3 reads TGTGCCAGCAGCCAAACAGGGGTGGCCGGGGAGCTGTTTTTT. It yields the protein CASSQTGVAGELFF.